This entry lists 2 T cell receptor beta chains sequenced from one sample in a study of cytotoxic CD8 clonotypes in ibrutinib-treated CLL. Produced via immunoSEQ multiplex PCR; TCRdb's table is partial and in-frame only. Seen here are 97,000 or so clones, about 78% observed once, and the top ten hold about 30%. Sequencing was performed on PBMCs, taken after 12 months of ibrutinib treatment. Source of these receptors: a human donor with chronic lymphocytic leukemia.

The chain links TRBV7-9 to TRBJ1-1; D gene unclear. The germline V gene has CDR1 SEHNR and CDR2 FQNEAQ (reference sequence). V dropped 3 bases and J dropped 7 bases, with 6 bases sitting between them. This CDR3 region has 11 residues. CDR3 sequence: CASSFRDEAFF. The CDR3, as DNA: TGTGCCAGCAGCTTTCGCGATGAAGCTTTCTTT.

V gene TRBV7-9 combines with J gene TRBJ2-1; no definite D call. Germline V gene data show CDR1 as SEHNR and CDR2 as FQNEAQ (reference sequence). The CDR3 length is 14 residues. The germline V and J ends were trimmed by 1 base and 0 bases, with 4 bases remaining between them. The CDR3 reads CASSLDPSYNEQFF. In nucleotides, the CDR3 is TGTGCCAGCAGCTTAGACCCCTCCTACAATGAGCAGTTCTTC.